This T cell receptor beta chain emerged from a study of shared clonotypes between healthy human individuals. Study-wide points: Generation probabilities were higher for clonotypes shared across all four sorted-subset donors than for unshared ones.

CD45RO negativity and positive selection for CCR7 defined naive CD8 cells, a population that excluded terminally differentiated effector memory CD45RA+ cells. Splitting of each subset's genomic DNA was done evenly across several immunoSEQ plates. Study processing details: Junction-only immunoSEQ data arrived without quality scores, meaning filtering differed. Libraries were prepared by immunoSEQ multiplex PCR; TCRdb keeps only in-frame clonotypes and omits some of them. That table furnishes V, J and clone size, whereas the DNA furnished D and trimming. The sample lists some 2,000,000 clones, just under 95% occurring once. The trim removed 0 bases at V and 4 bases at J, leaving 4 bases unmatched. The CDR3 is 15 amino acids. Looked up from germline, CDR1 is LGHNA and CDR2 is YSLEER. This clone appeared a single time. No antigen is known for it.

This sequence originates from a man aged 18 to 29 in good health. The V call is TRBV4-3, the J call TRBJ2-5; TRBD2 aligns across 8 bases. The source material was naive CD8+ T cells sorted from blood. CDR3 protein: CASSQETSGPETQYF. The CDR3 DNA is TGCGCCAGCAGCCAAGAAACTAGCGGACCAGAGACCCAGTACTTC.